This T cell receptor (beta chain) was found in a study of blood T cell repertoires in COVID-19. As for the study in general: Material from acute and convalescent COVID-19 was sourced from the United States, Italy and Spain. T cells, B-cell-depleted T cells, or PBMCs provided the cDNA or gDNA that served as material.

CDR3 size: 15 residues. In germline, CDR1 is SGHTA, CDR2 FQGNSA. With 0 bases clipped from V and 8 bases from J, the junction kept 9 bases outside the gene matches. The table lists this clone with a count of one. Per the original methods: How many nucleated cells were present was estimated from reference gene primer amplification. Profiling relied on immunoSEQ multiplex PCR, and the TCRdb table lists in-frame clones only, not all of them. For V, J and clone size, that table is used; D and trimming come from the DNA. This sample yields about 66,000 clones, of which about 86% are seen a single time; just under 7% belongs to the top ten.

The receptor was derived from a man over 45 with active COVID-19. Specimen: peripheral blood. The rearrangement links TRBV7-2 to TRBJ1-2; TRBD1 agrees at 7 bases. As DNA, the CDR3 is TGTGCCAGCAGCTTAGCAGGGGGCGGTATGTGGGGCTACACCTTC. This translates into CASSLAGGGMWGYTF.